The 21 T cell receptor beta chains below come from one sample, sequenced in a study of human T cells and chemical hapten exposure. Noted time point: patch test 3, about 24 weeks after DPC sensitization. The treatment denotes: therapeutic diphenylcyclopropenone sensitization with weekly scalp DPC. TCRdb redid the calling of the RACE reads with MiXCR, one entry per CDR3 protein. The sample lists tens of thousands of distinct CDR3 sequences, 11% occurring once. The material was whole blood, obtained in connection with sensitization to the hapten diphenylcyclopropenone (DPC). The receptors come from a woman aged 45 to 65 with alopecia areata. Some clones in this sample may be carry-over from other donors' samples.

This clonotype was detected only a few times. CDR3 DNA: TGTGCCAGCAGCCAATTTCTTTATGGGGCCGGTAGTGGCGAGCAGTACTTC. Translating it yields CASSQFLYGAGSGEQYF. The chain joins TRBV3-1 to TRBJ2-7; D perhaps matches TRBD1 (5 bases). The CDR3 totals 17 residues. V was cut by 2 bases and J by 6 bases, with 23 bases left in between. Germline V gene lookup returns CDR1 LGHDT and CDR2 YNNKEL (reference sequence).

This clonotype was counted many times. The chain employs TRBV28 and TRBJ2-7; weak D call: TRBD1 (7 bases). Between the trimmed V and J ends, which lost 5 bases and 9 bases, there was a span of 14 bases. CDR3 size: 12 residues. Germline CDR1 reads MDHEN; CDR2 reads SYDVKM. CDR3 loop: CASSITRGVQYF. The CDR3 DNA follows: TGTGCCAGCAGTATCACCAGGGGGGTGCAGTACTTC.

This clonotype was seen a few times. The chain employs TRBV29-1 and TRBJ2-1, with D unclear. V was pared by 6 bases and J by 0 bases, with 12 bases between. CDR3 size: 14 residues. The V gene's germline CDR1 is SQVTM and CDR2 ANQGSEA. The CDR3 nucleotides are TGCAGCGTGAGCAGCGAACCCTCCTACAATGAGCAGTTCTTC. This codes for CSVSSEPSYNEQFF.

This chain uses TRBV29-1 with TRBJ1-2; 9 bases map to TRBD1. V dropped 4 bases and J dropped 5; count of bases not matched to a gene: 2. CDR1 is SQVTM and CDR2 is ANQGSEA in the germline V gene. The CDR3 loop spans 12 amino acids. CDR3 in amino acids: CSVAGTGYGYTF. As DNA, the CDR3 is TGCAGCGTTGCCGGGACAGGGTATGGCTACACCTTC.

This clonotype was counted ten times or more. Here the CDR3 DNA reads TGTGCCAGCAGCCAAAACCTAGATAACTATGGCTACACCTTC. It codes for CASSQNLDNYGYTF. The chain uses TRBV7-9 and TRBJ1-2, with no clear D. V lost 5 bases to trimming and J lost 1 base, with 11 bases between them. Germline loops: CDR1 SEHNR, CDR2 FQNEAQ (reference sequence). The CDR3 has 14 amino acids. Using reference TRBV7-9 and TRBJ1-2 for the parts outside the CDR3, the full variable domain is DTGVSQNPRHKITKRGQNVTFRCDPISEHNRLYWYRQTLGQGPEFLTYFQNEAQLEKSRLLSDRFSAERPKGSFSTLEIQRTEQGDSAMYLCASSQNLDNYGYTFGSGTRLTVV.

This clonotype has just a few counts. The chain recombines TRBV4-1 with TRBJ2-1; TRBD1 might be the D (5 bases). The CDR3 has 15 amino acids. Germline loops: CDR1 MGHRA, CDR2 YSYEKL. Between the trimmed V and J ends, which lost 4 bases and 5 bases, there was a span of 15 bases. CDR3 region: CASSPGQVLDNEQFF. CDR3 in DNA: TGCGCCAGCAGCCCAGGGCAGGTCCTTGACAATGAGCAGTTCTTC.

This clonotype was recorded many times. The genes are TRBV3-1 and TRBJ1-2; D is unresolved. Germline CDR1 LGHDT, CDR2 YNNKEL (reference sequence). The length of the CDR3 is 11 residues. V was clipped by 1 base and J by 8 bases, with 5 bases between them. CDR3 bases: TGTGCCAGCAGCCAAGTGGGCGGCTACACCTTC. Protein sequence: CASSQVGGYTF.

This clonotype was seen at least ten times. This chain connects TRBV28 to TRBJ2-7; D ambiguous. The V gene lost 2 bases and the J gene lost 2 bases, with 7 bases spanning the gap. This CDR3 comprises 13 residues. Germline CDR1 MDHEN, CDR2 SYDVKM. CDR3 nucleotide sequence: TGTGCCAGCAGTTTAGGCAGAGCCTACGAGCAGTACTTC. Protein: CASSLGRAYEQYF.

The chain recombines TRBV7-2 with TRBJ2-1; 7 bases match TRBD1. V shed 7 bases and J 6 bases; nucleotides not matched to a gene: 9. Germline values: CDR1 SGHTA, CDR2 FQGNSA. The CDR3 loop spans 14 amino acids. The CDR3 DNA sequence: TGTGCCAGCAATGGACAGGTCGTCCGCAATGAGCAGTTCTTC. Amino acid sequence: CASNGQVVRNEQFF.

This clonotype was observed at least ten times. V and J are TRBV19 and TRBJ1-2; D perhaps matches TRBD1 (5 bases). V was cut by 6 bases and J by 4 bases, with 18 bases left in between. Germline V gene lookup returns CDR1 LNHDA and CDR2 SQIVND (reference sequence). CDR3 length: 15 amino acids. The CDR3 sequence: CASSREDVRGYGYTF. In DNA form, the CDR3 reads TGTGCCAGTAGCAGGGAGGACGTTAGGGGCTATGGCTACACCTTC. The whole variable domain, remainder taken from reference TRBV19 and TRBJ1-2, is DGGITQSPKYLFRKEGQNVTLSCEQNLNHDAMYWYRQDPGQGLRLIYYSQIVNDFQKGDIAEGYSVSREKKESFPLTVTSAQKNPTAFYLCASSREDVRGYGYTFGSGTRLTVV.

The chain carries TRBV6-1 and TRBJ2-3; 12 bases line up with TRBD1. There are 15 residues in the CDR3. Losses at the gene ends were 7 bases for V and 4 bases for J; bases not matched to a gene: 6. Germline loops: CDR1 MNHNS, CDR2 SASEGT. For the CDR3, the DNA is TGTGCCAGCATGCGGGACAGGGGGCTATCAGATACGCAGTATTTT. Translating gives CASMRDRGLSDTQYF.

This clonotype was found many times. The chain uses TRBV7-2 and TRBJ2-3, with a tentative D call TRBD2 (5 bases). Germline CDR1 is SGHTA and CDR2 is FQGNSA. Trimming took off 5 bases at V and 4 bases at J, with 19 bases between the two ends. The CDR3 is 16 amino acids. The chain's CDR3 is CASSPIGGPAADTQYF. CDR3 coding DNA: TGTGCCAGCAGCCCCATTGGAGGACCGGCGGCAGATACGCAGTATTTT.

The chain carries TRBV10-3 and TRBJ2-3; possible D gene TRBD2, 6 bases. This CDR3 has 14 residues. Trimming removed 2 bases from V and 0 bases from J, with 6 bases in between. Germline V gives CDR1 ENHRY, CDR2 SYGVKD. The CDR3 region is CAISERESTDTQYF. The CDR3, as DNA: TGTGCCATCAGTGAGCGGGAGAGCACAGATACGCAGTATTTT.

Only a few counts were recorded for this clonotype. The rearrangement links TRBV4-1 to TRBJ2-7; TRBD1 matches 7 bases. The V gene end was trimmed by 3 bases and the J gene end by 5 bases; junction bases not matched to a gene: 4. Germline values: CDR1 MGHRA, CDR2 YSYEKL. This CDR3 has 13 amino acids. In nucleotides, the CDR3 is TGCGCCAGCAGCCAGAGGACAGGCGACGAGCAGTACTTC. Protein: CASSQRTGDEQYF.

This clonotype was seen at least ten times. This rearrangement joins TRBV4-3 to TRBJ2-3; D ambiguous. The CDR3 spans 15 residues. V lost 0 bases, J lost 4 bases, and 11 bases lay in between. Germline V lookup: CDR1 LGHNA, CDR2 YSLEER. The CDR3 DNA reads as TGCGCCAGCAGCCAAGAGGCACATCGGGCAGATACGCAGTATTTT. Translated, it gives CASSQEAHRADTQYF.

This clonotype was counted at least ten times. This chain connects TRBV4-1 to TRBJ1-4, with TRBD1 matching 7 bases. Unmatched junction bases numbered 17, after V lost 1 base and J lost 6 bases. The CDR3 spans 19 residues. Per the germline V gene, CDR1 is MGHRA and CDR2 is YSYEKL. The CDR3 DNA is TGCGCCAGCAGCCAAGGGACAGGCGGACTCCCTATTAAGGATGAAAAACTGTTTTTT. Protein sequence: CASSQGTGGLPIKDEKLFF.

The table lists this clonotype with a few counts. This chain joins TRBV28 and TRBJ2-3; D call uncertain. The CDR3 is 15 amino acids. The V and J ends lost 8 bases and 2 bases respectively, with 17 bases between them. Germline CDR1 and CDR2: MDHEN and SYDVKM. The CDR3 loop reads CASGSDQIITDTQYF. The CDR3 nucleotides read TGTGCCAGCGGGTCCGACCAGATTATCACAGATACGCAGTATTTT.

This clonotype has ten or more counts. The genes are TRBV11-2 and TRBJ2-1, with TRBD2 identical over 7 bases. Germline V gene sequence: CDR1 SGHAT, CDR2 FQNNGV. CDR3 length equals 18 residues. J gave up 4 bases and V 5 bases, and 17 bases lay outside the gene matches. CDR3 protein: CASSTEVGGRALYNEQFF. As DNA, the CDR3 is TGTGCCAGCAGCACCGAGGTCGGGGGGAGGGCCTTGTACAATGAGCAGTTCTTC.

The chain employs TRBV18 and TRBJ2-1, with 8 bases identical to TRBD2. The CDR3 consists of 17 residues. V lost 4 bases and J lost 2; bases outside the gene matches: 10. Germline lookup yields CDR1 KGHSH and CDR2 LQKENI. In DNA form, the CDR3 reads TGTGCCAGCTCACTCGCCCGTCTAGCGGGCACCTACAATGAGCAGTTCTTC. It encodes CASSLARLAGTYNEQFF.

In this sample, this clonotype turned up a few times. The CDR3 region has the DNA TGTGCCAGCAGCCCTTGGGACAGGGGATCCTATGGCTACACCTTC. Amino acid sequence: CASSPWDRGSYGYTF. The genes are TRBV5-4 and TRBJ1-2; 10 bases line up with TRBD1. The J segment lost 4 bases and the V segment lost 4 bases, leaving 7 bases of the junction unmatched. This CDR3 is 15 amino acids long. Per germline, CDR1 SGHNT and CDR2 YYREEE (reference sequence).

Only a few counts were recorded for this clonotype. This chain links TRBV29-1 with TRBJ1-1; D may be TRBD1 (6 bases). The germline gives CDR1 SQVTM, CDR2 ANQGSEA. The V end was cut by 1 base, the J end by 4 bases, with 13 bases between. The CDR3 is 14 amino acids. CDR3 sequence: CSVEVWGRITEAFF. CDR3 in DNA: TGCAGCGTTGAAGTGTGGGGGCGGATCACTGAAGCTTTCTTT.